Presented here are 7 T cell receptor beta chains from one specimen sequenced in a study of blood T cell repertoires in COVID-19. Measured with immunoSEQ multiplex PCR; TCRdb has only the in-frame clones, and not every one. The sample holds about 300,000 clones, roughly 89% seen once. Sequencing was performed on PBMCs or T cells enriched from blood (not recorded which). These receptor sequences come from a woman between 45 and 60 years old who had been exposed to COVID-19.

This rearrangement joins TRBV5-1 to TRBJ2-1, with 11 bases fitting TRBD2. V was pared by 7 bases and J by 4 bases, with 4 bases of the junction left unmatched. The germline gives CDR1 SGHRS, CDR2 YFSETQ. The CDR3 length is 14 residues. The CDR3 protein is CASSTSGGYNEQFF. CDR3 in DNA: TGCGCCAGCTCCACTAGCGGGGGATACAATGAGCAGTTCTTC.

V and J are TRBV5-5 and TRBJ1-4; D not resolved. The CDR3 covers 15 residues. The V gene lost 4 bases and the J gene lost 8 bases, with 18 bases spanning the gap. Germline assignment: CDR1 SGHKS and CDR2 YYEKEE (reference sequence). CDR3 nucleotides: TGTGCCAGCAGCCGTGGGCCCCAAAGTTCCGAAAAACTGTTTTTT. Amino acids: CASSRGPQSSEKLFF. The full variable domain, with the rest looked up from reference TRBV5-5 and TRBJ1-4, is DAGVTQSPTHLIKTRGQQVTLRCSPISGHKSVSWYQQVLGQGPQFIFQYYEKEERGRGNFPDRFSARQFPNYSSELNVNALLLGDSALYLCASSRGPQSSEKLFFGSGTQLSVL.

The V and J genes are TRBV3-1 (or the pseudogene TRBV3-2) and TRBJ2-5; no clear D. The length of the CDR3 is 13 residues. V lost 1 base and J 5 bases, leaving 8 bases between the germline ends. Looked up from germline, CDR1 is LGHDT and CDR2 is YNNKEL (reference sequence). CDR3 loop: CASSQVLQETQYF. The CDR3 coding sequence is TGTGCCAGCAGCCAAGTGCTCCAGGAGACCCAGTACTTC.

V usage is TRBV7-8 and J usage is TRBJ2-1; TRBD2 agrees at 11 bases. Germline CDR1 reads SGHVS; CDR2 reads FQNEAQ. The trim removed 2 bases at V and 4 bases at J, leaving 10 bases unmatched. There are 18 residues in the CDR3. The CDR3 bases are TGTGCCAGCAGCTTACGGGTAGCGGGGGGGTCTGCGTACAATGAGCAGTTCTTC. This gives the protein CASSLRVAGGSAYNEQFF.

DNA for the CDR3: TGTGCCAGCAGCCCAGCGGGGGCTCAGGCGGATACGCAGTATTTT. Its protein is CASSPAGAQADTQYF. The chain employs TRBV7-9 and TRBJ2-3, with 8 bases identical to TRBD2. The V segment lost 5 bases and the J segment 6 bases; nucleotides outside the gene matches: 10. CDR3 size: 15 residues. Germline V gene data show CDR1 as SEHNR and CDR2 as FQNEAQ (reference sequence).

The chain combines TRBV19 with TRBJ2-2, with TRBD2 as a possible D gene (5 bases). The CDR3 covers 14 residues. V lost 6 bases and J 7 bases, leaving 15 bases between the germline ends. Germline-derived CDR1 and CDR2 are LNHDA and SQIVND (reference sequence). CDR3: CASSDLPGFGELFF. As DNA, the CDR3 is TGTGCCAGTAGCGACTTACCGGGGTTCGGGGAGCTGTTTTTT.

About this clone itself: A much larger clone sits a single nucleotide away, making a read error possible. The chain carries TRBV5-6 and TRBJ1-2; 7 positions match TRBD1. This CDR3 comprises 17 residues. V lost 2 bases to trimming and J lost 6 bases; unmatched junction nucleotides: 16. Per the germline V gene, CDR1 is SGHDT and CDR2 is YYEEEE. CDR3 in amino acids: CASSFGTEIEKQNGYTF. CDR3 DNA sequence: TGTGCCAGCAGCTTCGGGACAGAAATAGAGAAACAAAATGGCTACACCTTC. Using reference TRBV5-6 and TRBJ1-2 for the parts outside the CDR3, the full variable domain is DAGVTQSPTHLIKTRGQQVTLRCSPKSGHDTVSWYQQALGQGPQFIFQYYEEEERQRGNFPDRFSGHQFPNYSSELNVNALLLGDSALYLCASSFGTEIEKQNGYTFGSGTRLTVV.